These 5 T cell receptor beta chains share one sample of origin, sequenced in a study of control samples from healthy donors and cancer patients. Libraries were prepared by immunoSEQ multiplex PCR; TCRdb keeps only in-frame clonotypes and omits some of them. The sample lists some 120,000 clones; 88% were seen once. Sample: blood. These receptors were obtained from a woman aged 70 to 79 in good health.

The V gene is TRBV10-3, the J gene TRBJ1-5; 12 nucleotides line up with TRBD1. Losses at the gene ends were 5 bases for V and 7 bases for J; bases not matched to a gene: 9. This CDR3 is built from 16 residues. Germline V gene lookup returns CDR1 ENHRY and CDR2 SYGVKD. This CDR3 reads CAISIGTGGAGQPQHF. As DNA, the CDR3 is TGTGCCATCAGTATAGGGACAGGGGGCGCCGGACAGCCCCAGCATTTT.

This clone occurred a few times. The chain recombines TRBV12-3 or TRBV12-4 with TRBJ1-5; the D gene is possibly TRBD1 (5 bases). V was trimmed by 0 bases and J by 9 bases, leaving 9 bases between them. The CDR3 consists of 13 residues. The CDR3 region is CASSLALGGPQHF. The CDR3 DNA follows: TGTGCCAGCAGTTTAGCGCTCGGGGGGCCCCAGCATTTT.

The gene calls are TRBV3-1 (or the pseudogene TRBV3-2) and TRBJ2-5, with 10 bases fitting TRBD1. The CDR3 length is 15 residues. The trim removed 6 bases at V and 2 bases at J, leaving 6 bases unmatched. Looked up from germline, CDR1 is LGHDT and CDR2 is YNNKEL (reference sequence). This chain's CDR3 is CASRGDRGYQETQYF. The CDR3, as DNA: TGTGCCAGCAGGGGGGACAGGGGATATCAAGAGACCCAGTACTTC.

The V gene is TRBV6-5, the J gene TRBJ1-6, with D perhaps matching TRBD1 (5 bases). The ends were cut back, 2 bases at V and 9 bases at J, with 11 bases in the middle. Germline assignment: CDR1 MNHEY and CDR2 SVGAGI. The CDR3 runs 14 residues. CDR3 in amino acids: CASSYLQGSSPLHF. CDR3 bases: TGTGCCAGCAGTTACCTGCAGGGATCTTCACCCCTCCACTTT.

This sequence joins TRBV7-9 and TRBJ1-2; tentative D call: TRBD1 (5 bases). Germline V gene data show CDR1 as SEHNR and CDR2 as FQNEAQ (reference sequence). V was clipped by 6 bases and J by 4 bases, with 15 bases between them. The CDR3 length is 14 residues. The CDR3 coding sequence is TGTGCCAGCAGACAAGGGGCAGGTAGCTATGGCTACACCTTC. Translating it yields CASRQGAGSYGYTF.